The count of the clone carrying this T cell receptor beta chain is one. Its antigen is unidentified. Germline values: CDR1 MNHNS, CDR2 SASEGT. The CDR3 contains 15 residues. J gave up 8 bases and V 6 bases, and 11 bases lay outside the gene matches. These data belong to a study of cytomegalovirus exposure and HLA in healthy donors. The wider study: In terms of ancestry, the Caucasian-associated cluster contained 80% to 90% of the approximately 380 genotyped donors.

The primer mix had 60 Vbeta and 13 Jbeta primers. Original data processing: The count from a later analysis was 65 million to 90 million unique TCR beta chains, 9.5 million to 13 million of them shared. TCRdb keeps only in-frame clones here, not all; method: immunoSEQ multiplex PCR. The V and J calls and clone size were taken over from that table, and D and trimming were inferred from the DNA. The sample shows fewer than 150,000 clones, about three quarters of them seen only once. General study results and limits: It was reported that TCR beta sequences correctly inferred the HLA-A and HLA-B alleles for most subjects.

The receptor's source is a man in his fifties or sixties in good health and CMV-seropositive. Input material: PBMCs. V gene TRBV6-1 combines with J gene TRBJ1-1; 11 nucleotides align to TRBD1. CDR3 sequence (DNA): TGTGCCAGCAGGGAGGGACAGGGGGTAGAATGGGAAGCTTTCTTT. It specifies CASREGQGVEWEAFF.